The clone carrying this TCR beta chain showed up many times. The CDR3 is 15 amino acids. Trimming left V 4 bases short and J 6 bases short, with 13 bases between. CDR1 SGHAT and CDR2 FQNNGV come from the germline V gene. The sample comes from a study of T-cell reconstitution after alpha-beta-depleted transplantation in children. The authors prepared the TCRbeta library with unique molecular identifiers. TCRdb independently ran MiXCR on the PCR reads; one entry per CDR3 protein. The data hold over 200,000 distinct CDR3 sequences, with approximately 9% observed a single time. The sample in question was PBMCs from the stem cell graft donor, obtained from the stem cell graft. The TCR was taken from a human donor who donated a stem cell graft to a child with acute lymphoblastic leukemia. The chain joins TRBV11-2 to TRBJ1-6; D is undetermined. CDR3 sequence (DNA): TGTGCCAGCAGCTCCCGGACCAGCGGTAATTCACCCCTCCACTTT. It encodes CASSSRTSGNSPLHF. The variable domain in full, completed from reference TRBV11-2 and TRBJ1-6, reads EAGVAQSPRYKIIEKRQSVAFWCNPISGHATLYWYQQILGQGPKLLIQFQNNGVVDDSQLPKDRFSAERLKGVDSTLKIQPAKLEDSAVYLCASSSRTSGNSPLHFGNGTRLTVT.